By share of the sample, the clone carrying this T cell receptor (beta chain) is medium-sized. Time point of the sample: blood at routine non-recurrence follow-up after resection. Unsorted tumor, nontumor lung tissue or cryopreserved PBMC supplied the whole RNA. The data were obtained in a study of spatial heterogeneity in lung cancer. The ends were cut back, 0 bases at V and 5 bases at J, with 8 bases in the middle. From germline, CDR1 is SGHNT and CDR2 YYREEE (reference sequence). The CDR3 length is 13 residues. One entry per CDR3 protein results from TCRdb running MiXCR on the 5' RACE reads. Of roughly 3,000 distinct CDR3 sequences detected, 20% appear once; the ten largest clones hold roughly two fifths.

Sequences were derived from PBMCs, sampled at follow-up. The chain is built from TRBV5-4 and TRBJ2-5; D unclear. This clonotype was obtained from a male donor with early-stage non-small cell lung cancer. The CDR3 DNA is TGTGCCAGCAGCTTGGGTTCACGGGAGACCCAGTACTTC. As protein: CASSLGSRETQYF.